This TCR beta chain was recovered during a study of T cell repertoires in cytomegalovirus infection. Remarks on this clonotype: This may arise from a read error, as a much more abundant clone is one base away.

A single record per CDR3 protein comes from TCRdb applying MiXCR to the reads. The repertoire holds under 350,000 distinct CDR3 sequences, with about a tenth as singletons. CDR1 and CDR2 (germline): MDHEN, SYDVKM. Trimming pared 3 bases from V and 7 bases from J, leaving 16 bases between. The CDR3 length is 15 residues. Specimen: PBMCs. The receptor comes from a human donor in good health (CMV status not recorded). Some clones in this sample may be carry-over from other donors' samples. The chain combines TRBV28 with TRBJ1-5; D is possibly TRBD1 (6 bases). The DNA of the CDR3 is TGTGCCAGCAGTTTCGACAAGGGGGATTGGCAGCCCCAGCATTTT. Translating it yields CASSFDKGDWQPQHF.